The 28 T cell receptor beta chains given below trace back to one sample, sequenced in a study of a mutant IDH1 vaccine in newly diagnosed glioma. Some clones are missing from TCRdb's copy, which holds only in-frame ones; the method was immunoSEQ multiplex PCR. Among tens of thousands of clones listed, more than 65% were seen once. Indicated time point: week 47, end of study. Mutant IDH1 20-mer peptide, at 300 ug, made up each vaccine dose, with topical imiquimod. For these receptors, no antigen is known. Sample: PBMCs, taken from a glioma patient whose treatment included an IDH1 peptide vaccine. All receptors derive from a man aged 30 to 45 with glioma.

The rearrangement uses TRBV15 and TRBJ1-1; D is ambiguous. This CDR3 comprises 13 residues. The germline gives CDR1 LNHNV, CDR2 YYDKDF (reference sequence). Deletions cut 0 bases from V and 3 bases from J, with 5 bases between. The CDR3 sequence is CATSRERDTEAFF. The CDR3, as DNA: TGTGCCACCAGCAGAGAAAGGGACACTGAAGCTTTCTTT.

V usage is TRBV5-6 and J usage is TRBJ1-2, with 8 bases identical to TRBD1. Germline V CDR1 and CDR2: SGHDT, YYEEEE. V was clipped by 9 bases and J by 4 bases; unmatched bases: 5. This CDR3 region has 12 residues. CDR3 protein: CATRTGIYGYTF. CDR3 coding DNA: TGTGCCACCCGGACAGGGATCTATGGCTACACCTTC.

The V call is TRBV10-3, the J call TRBJ1-2; D is ambiguous. CDR1 and CDR2 from the germline V gene are ENHRY and SYGVKD. Trimming removed 10 bases from V and 3 bases from J, with 9 bases in between. This CDR3 region has 11 residues. CDR3 residues: CATTADYGYTF. CDR3 in DNA: TGTGCCACCACGGCGGACTATGGCTACACCTTC.

This chain connects TRBV7-8 to TRBJ2-5; D is unclear. CDR1 is SGHVS, CDR2 FQNEAQ, per germline. This CDR3 region has 12 residues. The V end lost 3 bases, the J end lost 4 bases, and 6 bases lay between the germline ends. CDR3 amino acids: CASSFSPETQYF. The CDR3 nucleotides are TGTGCCAGCAGCTTTTCCCCAGAGACCCAGTACTTC.

The chain uses TRBV11-1 and TRBJ1-2; 9 bases match TRBD1. With 5 bases clipped from V and 6 bases from J, the junction kept 7 bases outside the gene matches. This CDR3 has 14 amino acids. CDR1 is SGHAT, CDR2 FQDESV, per germline (reference sequence). In DNA form, the CDR3 reads TGTGCCAGCAGCAGGGACAGGGCTGTTGATGGCTACACCTTC. Residues: CASSRDRAVDGYTF.

This chain links TRBV30 with TRBJ1-2; D gene unclear. CDR3 size: 15 residues. Germline CDR1 reads GTSNPN; CDR2 reads SVGIG (reference sequence). Trimming removed 3 bases from V and 4 bases from J, with 18 bases in between. CDR3 loop: CAWSRGLGFGYGYTF. The CDR3 DNA sequence: TGTGCCTGGAGCCGCGGTCTTGGATTTGGCTATGGCTACACCTTC.

J is TRBJ2-2 and V is TRBV7-6; D perhaps matches TRBD1 (6 bases). Germline CDR1 reads SGHVS; CDR2 reads FNYEAQ. This CDR3 has 15 amino acids. Between the trimmed V and J ends, which lost 5 bases and 4 bases, there was a span of 14 bases. CDR3 sequence reads: CASSTRGLGTGELFF. In nucleotides, the CDR3 is TGTGCCAGCAGCACCAGGGGTCTAGGCACCGGGGAGCTGTTTTTT.

The chain uses TRBV9 and TRBJ1-3; D possibly corresponds to TRBD1 (6 bases). The CDR3 covers 15 residues. V lost 3 bases and J lost 3, with 13 bases in between. Germline loops: CDR1 SGDLS, CDR2 YYNGEE. The CDR3 DNA is TGTGCCAGCAGCGAGGCAGGGGAAAGTGGAAACACCATATATTTT. Its translation: CASSEAGESGNTIYF.

About this clone: The junction departs from the called germline gene at one end, perhaps through a read error. The chain employs TRBV2 and TRBJ2-1, with D tentatively TRBD1 (6 bases). This CDR3 has 10 amino acids. Germline lookup yields CDR1 SNHLY and CDR2 FYNNEI. DNA for the CDR3: TGTGCCAGCAGTGCAGGGGAACAAGTCTTC. Residues: CASSAGEQVF.

This sequence joins TRBV18 and TRBJ2-6; tentative D call: TRBD1 (6 bases). The length of the CDR3 is 14 residues. The germline V gene encodes CDR1 KGHSH and CDR2 LQKENI. The ends were cut back, 5 bases at V and 2 bases at J, with 7 bases in the middle. The chain's CDR3 is CASSSGAGANVLTF. Written as DNA, the CDR3 is TGTGCCAGCTCATCAGGGGCTGGGGCCAACGTCCTGACTTTC. The whole variable domain, remainder taken from reference TRBV18 and TRBJ2-6, is NAGVMQNPRHLVRRRGQEARLRCSPMKGHSHVYWYRQLPEEGLKFMVYLQKENIIDESGMPKERFSAEFPKEGPSILRIQQVVRGDSAAYFCASSSGAGANVLTFGAGSRLTVL.

This chain uses TRBV28 with TRBJ1-1; 7 nucleotides match TRBD1. Germline assignment: CDR1 MDHEN and CDR2 SYDVKM. The CDR3 has 13 amino acids. J lost 2 bases, V lost 6 bases, and 3 bases had no gene match. CDR3 loop: CASSGTANTEAFF. The CDR3 DNA follows: TGTGCCAGCAGCGGGACAGCAAACACTGAAGCTTTCTTT. Complete variable domain (other parts from reference TRBV28 and TRBJ1-1): DVKVTQSSRYLVKRTGEKVFLECVQDMDHENMFWYRQDPGLGLRLIYFSYDVKMKEKGDIPEGYSVSREKKERFSLILESASTNQTSMYLCASSGTANTEAFFGQGTRLTVV.

V is TRBV9 and J is TRBJ1-6; 7 nucleotides align to TRBD1. The V and J ends lost 3 bases and 0 bases, in that order; junction bases with no gene match: 0. This CDR3 is 15 amino acids long. The germline CDR1 and CDR2 sequences are SGDLS and YYNGEE. CDR3 DNA: TGTGCCAGCAGCGGGGACAGCTCCTATAATTCACCCCTCCACTTT. Protein sequence: CASSGDSSYNSPLHF. Supplemented by reference TRBV9 and TRBJ1-6, the full variable domain reads DSGVTQTPKHLITATGQRVTLRCSPRSGDLSVYWYQQSLDQGLQFLIQYYNGEERAKGNILERFSAQQFPDLHSELNLSSLELGDSALYFCASSGDSSYNSPLHFGNGTRLTVT.

The chain uses TRBV15 and TRBJ2-7; 9 bases fit TRBD1. This CDR3 spans 12 amino acids. V dropped 6 bases and J dropped 6; count of bases not matched to a gene: 3. Germline CDR1 LNHNV, CDR2 YYDKDF (reference sequence). CDR3 sequence reads: CATRDRGGEQYF. For the CDR3, the DNA is TGTGCCACCAGGGACAGGGGAGGCGAGCAGTACTTC.

The V call is TRBV19, the J call TRBJ1-5, with D unresolved. V was cut by 2 bases and J by 0 bases, with 5 bases left in between. Per the germline V gene, CDR1 is LNHDA and CDR2 is SQIVND (reference sequence). CDR3 length: 14 amino acids. CDR3 region: CASSIRYSNQPQHF. The CDR3 DNA reads TGTGCCAGTAGTATAAGGTATAGCAATCAGCCCCAGCATTTT. The variable domain in full, with the rest retrieved from reference TRBV19 and TRBJ1-5, is DGGITQSPKYLFRKEGQNVTLSCEQNLNHDAMYWYRQDPGQGLRLIYYSQIVNDFQKGDIAEGYSVSREKKESFPLTVTSAQKNPTAFYLCASSIRYSNQPQHFGDGTRLSIL.

The chain is built from TRBV5-5 and TRBJ2-7, with D perhaps matching TRBD2 (5 bases). The germline V gene encodes CDR1 SGHKS and CDR2 YYEKEE (reference sequence). The CDR3 is made up of 15 amino acids. V dropped 0 bases and J dropped 4 bases, with 14 bases sitting between them. CDR3 nucleotide sequence: TGTGCCAGCAGCTTGGCCCCGGGATACGGGTACGAGCAGTACTTC. This codes for CASSLAPGYGYEQYF.

The chain links TRBV25-1 to TRBJ2-7, with D hard to call. The germline V and J ends were trimmed by 7 bases and 3 bases, with 4 bases remaining between them. This CDR3 has 10 residues. CDR1 and CDR2 from the germline V gene are MGHDK and SYGVNS. DNA of the CDR3: TGTGCCAGCAAGCACTACGAGCAGTACTTC. It codes for CASKHYEQYF.

The rearrangement uses TRBV27 and TRBJ2-7, with a weak D call TRBD2 (6 bases). Germline-derived CDR1 and CDR2 are MNHEY and SMNVEV (reference sequence). The CDR3 has 15 amino acids. Trimming cost V 5 bases and J 2 bases, with 16 bases left between them. In DNA, the CDR3 is TGTGCCAGCAGTCCCTCGGTAGCGGAAACCTACGAGCAGTACTTC. It yields the protein CASSPSVAETYEQYF.

The CDR3 sequence: CASSGGYGYTF. The CDR3 bases are TGTGCCAGCAGCGGGGGATATGGCTACACCTTC. The chain recombines TRBV9 with TRBJ1-2; D gene unclear. Germline V CDR1 and CDR2: SGDLS, YYNGEE. The CDR3 runs 11 residues. Trimming removed 3 bases at V and 5 bases at J, with 5 bases between. Based on the CDR3 plus reference TRBV9 and TRBJ1-2, the full variable domain is DSGVTQTPKHLITATGQRVTLRCSPRSGDLSVYWYQQSLDQGLQFLIQYYNGEERAKGNILERFSAQQFPDLHSELNLSSLELGDSALYFCASSGGYGYTFGSGTRLTVV.

The chain recombines TRBV5-1 with TRBJ2-4; possible D gene TRBD1, 5 bases. V gave up 4 bases and J gave up 4 bases, with 15 bases separating them. The length of the CDR3 is 15 residues. CDR1 and CDR2 from the germline V gene are SGHRS and YFSETQ. CDR3: CASSPTQATKNIQYF. CDR3 nucleotide sequence: TGCGCCAGCAGCCCCACACAGGCTACAAAAAACATTCAGTACTTC.

The chain is built from TRBV6-6 and TRBJ2-1; D remains ambiguous. Per the germline V gene, CDR1 is MNHNY and CDR2 is SVGAGI (reference sequence). This CDR3 comprises 10 residues. Trimming took off 9 bases at V and 5 bases at J, with 5 bases between the two ends. This chain's CDR3 is CASTNNEQFF. The CDR3 nucleotides read TGTGCCAGTACCAACAATGAGCAGTTCTTC.

This sequence joins TRBV6-5 and TRBJ2-4, with D perhaps matching TRBD1 (5 bases). The CDR3 length is 15 residues. Germline V gives CDR1 MNHEY, CDR2 SVGAGI. V was trimmed by 2 bases and J by 3 bases, leaving 11 bases between them. CDR3 in amino acids: CASSYRTSLKNIQYF. In DNA form, the CDR3 reads TGTGCCAGCAGTTACCGGACATCCCTCAAAAACATTCAGTACTTC.

This sequence joins TRBV5-4 and TRBJ2-4, with TRBD2 matching over 10 bases. V shed 9 bases and J 4 bases; nucleotides not matched to a gene: 10. Germline CDR1 and CDR2: SGHNT and YYREEE (reference sequence). There are 15 residues in the CDR3. This chain's CDR3 is CATSTRTSGKNIQYF. The CDR3 nucleotides are TGTGCCACAAGCACCCGGACTAGCGGAAAAAACATTCAGTACTTC.

This chain uses TRBV28 with TRBJ2-7; no reliable D call. This CDR3 contains 10 residues. V was clipped by 10 bases and J by 2 bases, with 6 bases between them. From germline, CDR1 is MDHEN and CDR2 SYDVKM. The CDR3 reads CATMTYEQYF. The CDR3 nucleotides are TGTGCCACCATGACCTACGAGCAGTACTTC.

V is TRBV6-1 and J is TRBJ2-7; D call uncertain. Germline V CDR1 and CDR2: MNHNS, SASEGT. V shed 1 base and J shed 5 bases, with 6 bases lying between them. This CDR3 has 12 amino acids. The chain's CDR3 is CASSEELNEQYF. CDR3 DNA: TGTGCCAGCAGTGAAGAGCTGAACGAGCAGTACTTC.

This clone was observed a single time. This chain joins TRBV19 and TRBJ1-2; D remains unclear. The V end lost 0 bases, the J end lost 9 bases, and 14 bases lay between the germline ends. This CDR3 has 14 amino acids. Germline V gives CDR1 LNHDA, CDR2 SQIVND (reference sequence). DNA of the CDR3: TGTGCCAGTAGTATAGATCACGGCGGATTGAGCTACACCTTC. Protein product: CASSIDHGGLSYTF.

The chain is built from TRBV29-1 and TRBJ2-3; TRBD2 might be the D (5 bases). This CDR3 contains 16 residues. Trimming took 1 base from V and 1 from J, leaving 15 bases between them. Germline assignment: CDR1 SQVTM and CDR2 ANQGSEA. The CDR3 spells CSVEVAPQEGTDTQYF. The CDR3 DNA is TGCAGCGTTGAAGTCGCGCCCCAGGAGGGCACAGATACGCAGTATTTT.

V gene TRBV19 combines with J gene TRBJ1-1; D is unclear. V was shortened by 4 bases and J by 3 bases, with 12 bases between the two germline ends. The CDR3 has 14 amino acids. Per germline, CDR1 LNHDA and CDR2 SQIVND (reference sequence). CDR3 sequence reads: CASSKLGRDTEAFF. Here the CDR3 DNA reads TGTGCCAGTAGTAAACTCGGACGGGACACTGAAGCTTTCTTT. Complete variable domain (other parts from reference TRBV19 and TRBJ1-1): DGGITQSPKYLFRKEGQNVTLSCEQNLNHDAMYWYRQDPGQGLRLIYYSQIVNDFQKGDIAEGYSVSREKKESFPLTVTSAQKNPTAFYLCASSKLGRDTEAFFGQGTRLTVV.

The chain employs TRBV30 and TRBJ2-7; D unresolved. V lost 1 base and J 0 bases, leaving 13 bases between the germline ends. The V gene's germline CDR1 is GTSNPN and CDR2 SVGIG (reference sequence). The CDR3 runs 15 residues. DNA of the CDR3: TGTGCCTGGAGTGCGATGTACGGATACTCCTACGAGCAGTACTTC. Translated: CAWSAMYGYSYEQYF.